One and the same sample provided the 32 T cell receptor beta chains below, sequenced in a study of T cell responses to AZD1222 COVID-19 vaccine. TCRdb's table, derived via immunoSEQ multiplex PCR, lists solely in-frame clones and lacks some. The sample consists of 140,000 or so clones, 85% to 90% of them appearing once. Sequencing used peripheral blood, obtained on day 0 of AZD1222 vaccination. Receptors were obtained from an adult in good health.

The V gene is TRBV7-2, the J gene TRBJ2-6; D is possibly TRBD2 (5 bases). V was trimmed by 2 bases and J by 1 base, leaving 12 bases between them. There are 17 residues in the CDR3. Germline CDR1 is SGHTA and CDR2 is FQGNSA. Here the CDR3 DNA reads TGTGCCAGCAGCTTACGTGCGGGTTTTTCTGGGGCCAACGTCCTGACTTTC. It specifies CASSLRAGFSGANVLTF.

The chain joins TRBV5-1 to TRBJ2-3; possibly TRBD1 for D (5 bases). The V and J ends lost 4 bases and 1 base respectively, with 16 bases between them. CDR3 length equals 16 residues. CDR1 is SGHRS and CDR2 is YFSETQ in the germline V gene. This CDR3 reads CASSPSQGSGTDTQYF. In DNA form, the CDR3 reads TGCGCCAGCAGCCCCAGTCAGGGTTCAGGCACAGATACGCAGTATTTT.

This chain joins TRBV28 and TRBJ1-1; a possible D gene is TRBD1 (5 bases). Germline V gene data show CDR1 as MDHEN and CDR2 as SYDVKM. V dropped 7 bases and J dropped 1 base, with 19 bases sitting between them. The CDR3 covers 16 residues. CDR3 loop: CASTRGTSGRNTEAFF. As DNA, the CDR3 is TGTGCCAGCACTCGCGGGACCTCCGGAAGGAACACTGAAGCTTTCTTT. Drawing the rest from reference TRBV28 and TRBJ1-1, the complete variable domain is DVKVTQSSRYLVKRTGEKVFLECVQDMDHENMFWYRQDPGLGLRLIYFSYDVKMKEKGDIPEGYSVSREKKERFSLILESASTNQTSMYLCASTRGTSGRNTEAFFGQGTRLTVV.

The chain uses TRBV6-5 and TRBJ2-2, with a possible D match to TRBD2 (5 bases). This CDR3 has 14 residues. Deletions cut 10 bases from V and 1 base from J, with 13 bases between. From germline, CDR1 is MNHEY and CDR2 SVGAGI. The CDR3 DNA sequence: TGTGCCACCGGCGGGCCCGGGAACACCGGGGAGCTGTTTTTT. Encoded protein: CATGGPGNTGELFF.

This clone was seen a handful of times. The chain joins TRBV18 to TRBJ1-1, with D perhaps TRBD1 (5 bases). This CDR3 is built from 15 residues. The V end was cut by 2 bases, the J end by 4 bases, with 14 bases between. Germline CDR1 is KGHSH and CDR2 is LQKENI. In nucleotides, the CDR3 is TGTGCCAGCTCACCAGCTGGGGCGTTGGGCACTGAAGCTTTCTTT. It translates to CASSPAGALGTEAFF.

CDR3 nucleotide sequence: TGTGCCAGCAGTGAACAGTGGAACAATTCACCCCTCCACTTT. Translating it yields CASSEQWNNSPLHF. The chain employs TRBV2 and TRBJ1-6, with D unclear. V was shortened by 2 bases and J by 7 bases, with 9 bases between the two germline ends. Germline V gene lookup returns CDR1 SNHLY and CDR2 FYNNEI. This CDR3 comprises 14 residues.

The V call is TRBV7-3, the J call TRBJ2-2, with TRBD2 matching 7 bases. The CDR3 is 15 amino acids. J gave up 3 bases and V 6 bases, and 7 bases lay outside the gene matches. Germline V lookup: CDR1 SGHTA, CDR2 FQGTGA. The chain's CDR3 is CASRFSSGHTGELFF. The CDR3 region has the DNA TGTGCCAGCAGGTTCTCTAGCGGACACACCGGGGAGCTGTTTTTT.

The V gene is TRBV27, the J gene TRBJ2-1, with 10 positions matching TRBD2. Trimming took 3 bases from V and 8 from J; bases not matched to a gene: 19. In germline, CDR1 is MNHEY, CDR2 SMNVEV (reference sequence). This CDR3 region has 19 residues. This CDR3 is CASSLWASGSSGRDHEQFF. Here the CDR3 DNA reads TGTGCCAGCAGTTTGTGGGCTAGCGGGAGTTCGGGCCGGGATCATGAGCAGTTCTTC.

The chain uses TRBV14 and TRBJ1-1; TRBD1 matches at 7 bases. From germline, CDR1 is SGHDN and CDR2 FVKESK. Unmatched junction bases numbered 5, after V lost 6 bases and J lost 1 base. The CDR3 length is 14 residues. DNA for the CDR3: TGTGCCAGCAGTAAGGGACAGAGGAACACTGAAGCTTTCTTT. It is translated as CASSKGQRNTEAFF.

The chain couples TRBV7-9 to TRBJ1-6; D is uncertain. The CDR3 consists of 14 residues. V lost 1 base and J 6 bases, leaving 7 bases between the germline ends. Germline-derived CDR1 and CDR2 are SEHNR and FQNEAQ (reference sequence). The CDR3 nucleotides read TGTGCCAGCAGCTTAGTTGGCAGTAATTCACCCCTCCACTTT. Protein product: CASSLVGSNSPLHF. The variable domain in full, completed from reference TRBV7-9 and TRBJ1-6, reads DTGVSQNPRHKITKRGQNVTFRCDPISEHNRLYWYRQTLGQGPEFLTYFQNEAQLEKSRLLSDRFSAERPKGSFSTLEIQRTEQGDSAMYLCASSLVGSNSPLHFGNGTRLTVT.

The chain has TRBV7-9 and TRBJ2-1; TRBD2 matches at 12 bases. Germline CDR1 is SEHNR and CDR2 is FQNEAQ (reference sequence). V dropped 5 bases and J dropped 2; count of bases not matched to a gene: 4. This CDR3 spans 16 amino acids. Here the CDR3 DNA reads TGTGCCAGCAGCATCAGGACTAGCGGGACCTACAATGAGCAGTTCTTC. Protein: CASSIRTSGTYNEQFF.

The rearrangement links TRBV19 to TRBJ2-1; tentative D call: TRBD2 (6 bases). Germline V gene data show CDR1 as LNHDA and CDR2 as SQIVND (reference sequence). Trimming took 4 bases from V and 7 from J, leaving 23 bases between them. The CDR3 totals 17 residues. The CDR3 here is CASSTARDSQRRNEQFF. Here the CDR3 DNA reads TGTGCCAGTAGTACAGCACGGGACTCCCAGAGAAGGAATGAGCAGTTCTTC.

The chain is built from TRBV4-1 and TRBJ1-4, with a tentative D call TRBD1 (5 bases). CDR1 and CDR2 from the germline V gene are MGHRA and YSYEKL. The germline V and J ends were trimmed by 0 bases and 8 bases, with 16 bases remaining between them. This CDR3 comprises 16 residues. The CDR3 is CASSQERMQGQEKLFF. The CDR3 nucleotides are TGCGCCAGCAGCCAAGAAAGGATGCAGGGTCAGGAAAAACTGTTTTTT.

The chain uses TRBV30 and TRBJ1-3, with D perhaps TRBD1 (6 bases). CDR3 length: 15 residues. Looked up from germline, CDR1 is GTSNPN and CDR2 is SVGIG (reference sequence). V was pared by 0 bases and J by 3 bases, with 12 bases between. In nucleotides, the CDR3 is TGTGCCTGGAGTGTCGGGGGCGTCGGTGGAAACACCATATATTTT. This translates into CAWSVGGVGGNTIYF.

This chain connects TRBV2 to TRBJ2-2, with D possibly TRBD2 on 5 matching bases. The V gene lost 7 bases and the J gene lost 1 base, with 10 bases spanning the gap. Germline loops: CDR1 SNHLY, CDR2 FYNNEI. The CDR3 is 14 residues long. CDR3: CASTERLNTGELFF. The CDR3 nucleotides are TGTGCCAGCACTGAGCGGTTGAACACCGGGGAGCTGTTTTTT.

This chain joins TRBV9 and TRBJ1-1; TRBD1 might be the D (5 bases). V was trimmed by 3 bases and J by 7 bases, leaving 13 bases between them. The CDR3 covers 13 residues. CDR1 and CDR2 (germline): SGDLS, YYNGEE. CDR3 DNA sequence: TGTGCCAGCAGCGCCTCAGGGTCGGGTGAAGCTTTCTTT. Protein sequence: CASSASGSGEAFF. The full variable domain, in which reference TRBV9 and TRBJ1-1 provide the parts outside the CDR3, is DSGVTQTPKHLITATGQRVTLRCSPRSGDLSVYWYQQSLDQGLQFLIQYYNGEERAKGNILERFSAQQFPDLHSELNLSSLELGDSALYFCASSASGSGEAFFGQGTRLTVV.

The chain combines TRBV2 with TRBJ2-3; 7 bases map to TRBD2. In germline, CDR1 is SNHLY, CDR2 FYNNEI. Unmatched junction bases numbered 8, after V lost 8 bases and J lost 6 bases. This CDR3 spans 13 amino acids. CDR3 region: CASRRGVGDTQYF. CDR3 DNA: TGTGCCAGCCGCCGGGGGGTAGGGGATACGCAGTATTTT.

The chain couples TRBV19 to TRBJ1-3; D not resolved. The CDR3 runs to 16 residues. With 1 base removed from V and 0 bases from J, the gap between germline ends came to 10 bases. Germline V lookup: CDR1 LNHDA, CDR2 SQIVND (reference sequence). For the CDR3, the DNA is TGTGCCAGTAGTATAGTGGAGACCAGCTCTGGAAACACCATATATTTT. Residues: CASSIVETSSGNTIYF.

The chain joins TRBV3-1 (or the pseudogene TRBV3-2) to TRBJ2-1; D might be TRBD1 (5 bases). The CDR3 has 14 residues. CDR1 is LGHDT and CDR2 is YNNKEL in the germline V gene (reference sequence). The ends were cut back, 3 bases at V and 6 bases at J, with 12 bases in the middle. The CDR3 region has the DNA TGTGCCAGCAGCCAGGGGCCAGGAACCAATGAGCAGTTCTTC. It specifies CASSQGPGTNEQFF.

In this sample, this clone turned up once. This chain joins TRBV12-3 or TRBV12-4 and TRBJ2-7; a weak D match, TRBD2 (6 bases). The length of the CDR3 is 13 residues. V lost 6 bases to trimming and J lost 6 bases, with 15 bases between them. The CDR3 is CASRTYQGGEQYF. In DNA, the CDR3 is TGTGCCAGCAGAACATACCAGGGAGGCGAGCAGTACTTC.

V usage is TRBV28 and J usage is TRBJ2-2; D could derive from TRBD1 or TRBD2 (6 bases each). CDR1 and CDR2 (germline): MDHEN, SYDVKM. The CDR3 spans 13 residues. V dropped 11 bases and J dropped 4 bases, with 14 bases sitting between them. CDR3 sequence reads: CAGLQGVTGELFF. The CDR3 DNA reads TGTGCCGGACTACAGGGCGTCACCGGGGAGCTGTTTTTT.

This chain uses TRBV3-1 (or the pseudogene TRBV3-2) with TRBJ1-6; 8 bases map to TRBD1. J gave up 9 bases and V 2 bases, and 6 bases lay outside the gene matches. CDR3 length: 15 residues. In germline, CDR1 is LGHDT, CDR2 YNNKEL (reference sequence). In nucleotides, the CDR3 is TGTGCCAGCAGCCAAACGGGCAGGGGGCTTTCACCCCTCCACTTT. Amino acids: CASSQTGRGLSPLHF.

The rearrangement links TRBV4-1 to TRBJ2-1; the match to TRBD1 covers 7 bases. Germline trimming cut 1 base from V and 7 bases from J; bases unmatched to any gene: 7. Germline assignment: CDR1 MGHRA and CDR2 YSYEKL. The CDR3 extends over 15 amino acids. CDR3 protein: CASSQVSQGVNEQFF. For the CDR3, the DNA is TGCGCCAGCAGCCAAGTAAGCCAGGGGGTGAATGAGCAGTTCTTC.

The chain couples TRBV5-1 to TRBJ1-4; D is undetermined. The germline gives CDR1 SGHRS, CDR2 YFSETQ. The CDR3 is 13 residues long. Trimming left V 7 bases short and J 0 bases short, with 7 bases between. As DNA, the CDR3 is TGCGCCAGCCTTCAAGCAACTAATGAAAAACTGTTTTTT. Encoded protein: CASLQATNEKLFF.

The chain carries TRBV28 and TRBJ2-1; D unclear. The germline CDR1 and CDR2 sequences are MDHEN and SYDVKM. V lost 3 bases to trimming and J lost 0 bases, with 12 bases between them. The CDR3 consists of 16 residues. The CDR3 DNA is TGTGCCAGCAGTTTTACCACCTCCACCTCCTACAATGAGCAGTTCTTC. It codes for CASSFTTSTSYNEQFF.

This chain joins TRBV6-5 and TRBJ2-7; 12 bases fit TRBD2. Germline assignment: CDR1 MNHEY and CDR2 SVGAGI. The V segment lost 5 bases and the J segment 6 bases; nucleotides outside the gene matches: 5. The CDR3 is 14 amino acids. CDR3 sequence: CASSPILAGGEQYF. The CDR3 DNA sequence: TGTGCCAGCAGTCCCATACTAGCGGGAGGCGAGCAGTACTTC.

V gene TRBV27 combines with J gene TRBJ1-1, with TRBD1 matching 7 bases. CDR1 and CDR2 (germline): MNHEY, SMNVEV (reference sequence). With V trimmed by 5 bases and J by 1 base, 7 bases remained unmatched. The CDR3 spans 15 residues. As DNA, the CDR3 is TGTGCCAGCAGTCCCCAGACAGGGCAGAACACTGAAGCTTTCTTT. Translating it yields CASSPQTGQNTEAFF.

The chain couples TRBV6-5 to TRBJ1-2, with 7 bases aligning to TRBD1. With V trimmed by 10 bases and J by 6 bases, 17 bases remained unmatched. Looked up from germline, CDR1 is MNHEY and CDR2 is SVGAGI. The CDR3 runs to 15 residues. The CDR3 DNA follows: TGTGCCACCACACCTCAGGGGGGCCGAGGGAATGGCTACACCTTC. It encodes CATTPQGGRGNGYTF.

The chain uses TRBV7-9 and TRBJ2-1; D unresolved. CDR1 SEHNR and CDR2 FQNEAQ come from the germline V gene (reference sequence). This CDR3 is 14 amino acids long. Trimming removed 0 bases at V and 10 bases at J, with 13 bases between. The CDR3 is CASSLAWSPGEQFF. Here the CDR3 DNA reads TGTGCCAGCAGCTTAGCGTGGAGCCCCGGGGAGCAGTTCTTC.

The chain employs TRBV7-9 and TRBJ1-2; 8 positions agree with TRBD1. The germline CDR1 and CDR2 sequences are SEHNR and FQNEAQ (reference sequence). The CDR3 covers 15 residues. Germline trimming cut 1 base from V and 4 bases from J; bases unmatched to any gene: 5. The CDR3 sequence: CASSLGQGASYGYTF. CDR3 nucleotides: TGTGCCAGCAGCTTAGGGCAGGGGGCAAGCTATGGCTACACCTTC.

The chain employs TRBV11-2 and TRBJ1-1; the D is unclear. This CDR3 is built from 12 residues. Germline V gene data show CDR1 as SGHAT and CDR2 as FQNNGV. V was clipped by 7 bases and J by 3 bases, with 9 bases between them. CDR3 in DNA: TGTGCCAGCACCAACCTGGACACTGAAGCTTTCTTT. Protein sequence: CASTNLDTEAFF. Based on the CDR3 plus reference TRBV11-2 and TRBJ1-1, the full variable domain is EAGVAQSPRYKIIEKRQSVAFWCNPISGHATLYWYQQILGQGPKLLIQFQNNGVVDDSQLPKDRFSAERLKGVDSTLKIQPAKLEDSAVYLCASTNLDTEAFFGQGTRLTVV.

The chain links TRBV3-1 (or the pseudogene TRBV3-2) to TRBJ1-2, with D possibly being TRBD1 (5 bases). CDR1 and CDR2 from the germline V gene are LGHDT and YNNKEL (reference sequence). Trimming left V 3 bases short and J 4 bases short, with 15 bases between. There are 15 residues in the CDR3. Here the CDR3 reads CASSHLAQGGYGYTF. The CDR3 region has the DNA TGTGCCAGCAGCCATCTCGCGCAGGGTGGCTATGGCTACACCTTC.